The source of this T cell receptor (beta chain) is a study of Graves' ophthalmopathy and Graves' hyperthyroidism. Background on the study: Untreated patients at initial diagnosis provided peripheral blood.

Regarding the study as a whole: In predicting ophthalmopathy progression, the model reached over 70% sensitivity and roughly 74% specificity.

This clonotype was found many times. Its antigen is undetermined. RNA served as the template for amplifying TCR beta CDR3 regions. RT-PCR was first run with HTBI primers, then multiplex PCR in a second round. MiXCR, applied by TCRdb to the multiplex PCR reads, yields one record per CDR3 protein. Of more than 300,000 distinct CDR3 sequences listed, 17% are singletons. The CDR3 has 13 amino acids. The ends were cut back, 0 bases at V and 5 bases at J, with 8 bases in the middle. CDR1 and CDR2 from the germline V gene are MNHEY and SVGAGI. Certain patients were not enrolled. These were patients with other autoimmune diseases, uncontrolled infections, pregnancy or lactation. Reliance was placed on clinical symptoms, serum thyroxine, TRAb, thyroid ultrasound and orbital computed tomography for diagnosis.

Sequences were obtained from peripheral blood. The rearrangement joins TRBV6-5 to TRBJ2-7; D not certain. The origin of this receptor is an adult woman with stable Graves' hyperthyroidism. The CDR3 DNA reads TGTGCCAGCAGTTACTCGATCAGGCACGAGCAGTACTTC. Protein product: CASSYSIRHEQYF.